What follows describes a single T cell receptor beta chain. This clonotype has ten or more counts. Its binding antigen is unknown. It has no much larger one-base neighbor in the sample; base qualities were not kept. The sample originates from a study of response to subunit inactivated influenza vaccine (dated by TCRdb to between 2018 and 2020). Background on the whole study: Deep quantitative T cell receptor repertoire profiling was used in the study to track responses to a trivalent subunit inactivated influenza vaccine.

Receptor amplification or capture employed RT-PCR. This sample was sequenced with an Illumina HiSeq 2500. TCRdb reran the public reads through fastp at Q25 and MiXCR, keeping productive beta chains. Every distinct CDR3 protein forms one entry, paired with its most common genes and DNA. This sample has approximately 700,000 distinct CDR3 sequences in its table, and around a sixth of those were observed once. Jointly, the top ten make up under 14% of the sample. Overall results and qualifications from the work: It was suggested by the authors that each seasonal influenza vaccination may recruit only a limited number of new T cells.

Deletion took 1 base off V and 7 bases off J, with a span of 11 bases between the germline ends. The CDR1 and CDR2 encoded by the germline V gene are SGHAT and FQNNGV. From its cysteine to its phenylalanine, the CDR3 spans 14 amino acids. Of the read, only the CDR3 DNA is kept; its 42 bases are in frame from base 1. The clonotype was recovered from a man aged 45-65 years who received an inactivated influenza vaccine. Donor details come from another sample of the same person, matched by shared clones. The sequences come from PBMCs from blood, collected 11 to 12 days after vaccination. The chain uses TRBV11-2 and TRBJ2-1, with the D gene call left open. The CDR3 has the sequence CASSLGGSRNEQFF. The DNA is as follows: TGTGCCAGCAGCTTAGGTGGTAGCCGGAATGAGCAGTTCTTC.